A selection of T cell receptor beta chains follows, all from one sample in a study of blood T cell repertoires in COVID-19. Sequencing was performed with immunoSEQ multiplex PCR; in TCRdb, only in-frame clones are kept and a portion is missing. The sample records roughly 300,000 clones, roughly 88% being singletons. Sequencing was done on a sample of peripheral blood. Receptor source: a woman between 50 and 59 years old with acute or convalescent COVID-19. Both conserved end residues are part of each CDR3. A D gene is named only where the DNA matches it firmly. Clone size is shown for a subset of rows, as once, few, many or a class of expanded clone.

abundance,j_gene,len,d_gene,v_gene,CDR3aa,CDR3nt
-,TRBJ1-1,15,TRBD1,TRBV18,CASSPTGTGGTEAFF,TGTGCCAGCTCACCGACCGGGACAGGAGGCACTGAAGCTTTCTTT
-,TRBJ1-6,14,-,TRBV18,CASSPTDSNSPLHF,TGTGCCAGCTCACCGACAGACTCTAATTCACCCCTCCACTTT
-,TRBJ2-1,15,-,TRBV4-1,CASSQVESSYNEQFF,TGCGCCAGCAGCCAAGTAGAGAGCTCCTACAATGAGCAGTTCTTC
-,TRBJ1-4,13,TRBD1,TRBV5-1,CASSYQGDEKLFF,TGCGCCAGCAGCTACCAGGGGGATGAGAAACTGTTTTTT
-,TRBJ2-7,13,-,TRBV28,CVTMAQRAYEQYF,TGTGTCACTATGGCCCAGCGGGCTTACGAGCAGTACTTC
-,TRBJ2-1,16,-,TRBV18,CASSPPEGLDNNEQFF,TGTGCCAGCTCACCACCTGAGGGACTGGACAACAATGAGCAGTTCTTC
-,TRBJ1-2,15,TRBD1,TRBV9,CASSVEGAVQHGYTF,TGTGCCAGCAGCGTGGAGGGGGCGGTGCAGCATGGCTACACCTTC
-,TRBJ2-1,11,-,TRBV9,CASEGDNEQFF,TGTGCCAGCGAGGGCGACAATGAGCAGTTCTTC
-,TRBJ2-3,16,TRBD2,TRBV3-1/TRBV3-2,CASSQAISGSTDTQYF,TGTGCCAGCAGCCAAGCGATTAGCGGGAGCACAGATACGCAGTATTTT
-,TRBJ1-1,13,-,TRBV7-3,CASSRSLNTEAFF,TGTGCCAGCAGCCGTAGCTTGAACACTGAAGCTTTCTTT
-,TRBJ1-1,13,TRBD1,TRBV28,CASRAPGGTEAFF,TGTGCCAGCAGAGCCCCAGGGGGCACTGAAGCTTTCTTT
-,TRBJ1-4,15,TRBD1,TRBV4-3,CASSRETGGDEKLFF,TGCGCCAGCAGCCGGGAGACAGGGGGCGATGAAAAACTGTTTTTT
-,TRBJ1-5,14,TRBD1,TRBV4-3,CASSQVTGGRSQHF,TGCGCCAGCAGCCAAGTAACAGGGGGCCGGTCCCAGCATTTT
-,TRBJ1-5,13,-,TRBV27,CASSFRGGQPQHF,TGTGCCAGCAGTTTTAGGGGCGGTCAGCCCCAGCATTTT
-,TRBJ2-6,16,-,TRBV3-1/TRBV3-2,CASSLIRSSGANVLTF,TGTGCCAGCAGCCTCATACGGAGCTCTGGGGCCAACGTCCTGACTTTC
-,TRBJ2-7,14,TRBD1,TRBV7-3,CASSPRDRTYEQYF,TGTGCCAGCAGCCCACGGGACAGGACCTACGAGCAGTACTTC
few,TRBJ1-5,14,-,TRBV5-1,CASSLGGDYQPQHF,TGCGCCAGCAGCCTCGGGGGGGACTATCAGCCCCAGCATTTT
-,TRBJ2-1,17,-,TRBV11-2,CASSLGDYRGSYNEQFF,TGTGCCAGCAGCTTAGGTGACTATCGGGGATCCTACAATGAGCAGTTCTTC
-,TRBJ1-5,15,-,TRBV5-8,CASSAGWGVNQPQHF,TGTGCCAGCAGCGCCGGGTGGGGAGTCAATCAGCCCCAGCATTTT
-,TRBJ2-2,14,-,TRBV18,CASSTSPGAGELFF,TGTGCCAGCTCAACATCGCCGGGGGCCGGGGAGCTGTTTTTT
-,TRBJ1-2,15,TRBD1,TRBV3-1/TRBV3-2,CASSPIPGGSYGYTF,TGTGCCAGCAGCCCTATCCCAGGGGGCAGCTATGGCTACACCTTC
-,TRBJ1-3,15,TRBD1,TRBV4-1,CASSQDRGLGNTIYF,TGCGCCAGCAGCCAAGACAGGGGGCTAGGAAACACCATATATTTT